Below, 26 T cell receptor beta chains from the same sample are listed, as sequenced in a study of radiotherapy plus CTLA-4 blockade in lung cancer. Clones were sequenced by immunoSEQ multiplex PCR, and TCRdb holds only the in-frame ones, with some missing. Of about 50,000 clones in the sample, around 72% were seen once. The sample was peripheral blood, taken from a patient treated with radiotherapy plus ipilimumab. The source is a human donor with non-small cell lung cancer who had a complete response to radiotherapy plus ipilimumab.

The chain has TRBV7-7 and TRBJ2-7, with D possibly TRBD2 on 5 matching bases. The germline V and J ends were trimmed by 4 bases and 2 bases, with 9 bases remaining between them. Germline V lookup: CDR1 SSHAT, CDR2 FNYEAQ (reference sequence). The CDR3 is 13 residues long. In DNA form, the CDR3 reads TGTGCCAGCAGCTACGGGGTGGCCTACGAGCAGTACTTC. This codes for CASSYGVAYEQYF. The full variable domain, its missing parts supplied by reference TRBV7-7 and TRBJ2-7, is GAGVSQSPRYKVTKRGQDVTLRCDPISSHATLYWYQQALGQGPEFLTYFNYEAQPDKSGLPSDRFSAERPEGSISTLTIQRTEQRDSAMYRCASSYGVAYEQYFGPGTRLTVT.

The sample holds one count of this clone. DNA of the CDR3: TGTGCCAGCAGTTCCTATAGCGGGAGGGCCTACGAGCAGTACTTC. Translation: CASSSYSGRAYEQYF. The V and J genes are TRBV27 and TRBJ2-7; TRBD2 matches at 11 bases. The germline V gene encodes CDR1 MNHEY and CDR2 SMNVEV (reference sequence). This CDR3 comprises 15 residues. Trimming cost V 4 bases and J 2 bases; bases outside gene matches: 4.

The chain employs TRBV18 and TRBJ2-1, with 9 bases identical to TRBD2. The CDR3 has 17 amino acids. V lost 0 bases to trimming and J lost 8 bases; unmatched junction nucleotides: 11. Germline V gene data show CDR1 as KGHSH and CDR2 as LQKENI. The CDR3 coding sequence is TGTGCCAGCTCACCACCTAGCGGGGGTTTTAAAGGGGATGAGCAGTTCTTC. This encodes CASSPPSGGFKGDEQFF.

This sequence joins TRBV2 and TRBJ1-6, with unresolved D. V gave up 8 bases and J gave up 7 bases, with 12 bases separating them. The CDR3 spans 13 residues. Germline assignment: CDR1 SNHLY and CDR2 FYNNEI. CDR3 in DNA: TGTGCCAGCGGAGTAGATAACAATTCACCCCTCCACTTT. It yields the protein CASGVDNNSPLHF. The full variable domain, rest sourced from reference TRBV2 and TRBJ1-6, is EPEVTQTPSHQVTQMGQEVILRCVPISNHLYFYWYRQILGQKVEFLVSFYNNEISEKSEIFDDQFSVERPDGSNFTLKIRSTKLEDSAMYFCASGVDNNSPLHFGNGTRLTVT.

V gene TRBV7-9 combines with J gene TRBJ2-2, with 11 bases matching TRBD2. Germline CDR1 reads SEHNR; CDR2 reads FQNEAQ (reference sequence). V lost 2 bases to trimming and J lost 5 bases; unmatched junction nucleotides: 13. The CDR3 covers 19 residues. Written as DNA, the CDR3 is TGTGCCAGCAGCTTATATAAAGGACTAGCGGGTGTGAGGACCGGGGAGCTGTTTTTT. It is translated as CASSLYKGLAGVRTGELFF.

The rearrangement links TRBV11-2 to TRBJ2-7; D unresolved. The CDR3 sequence is 11 residues long. CDR1 and CDR2 (germline): SGHAT, FQNNGV. The V end lost 1 base, the J end lost 6 bases, and 4 bases lay between the germline ends. The CDR3: CASSLAVEQYF. The CDR3 nucleotides are TGTGCCAGCAGCTTAGCAGTCGAGCAGTACTTC.

The J gene is TRBJ2-7, the V gene TRBV6-5, with D possibly TRBD2 on 5 matching bases. This CDR3 has 15 amino acids. The germline gives CDR1 MNHEY, CDR2 SVGAGI. Trimming pared 4 bases from V and 0 bases from J, leaving 13 bases between. The CDR3 region is CASSSEAISSYEQYF. The DNA of the CDR3 is TGTGCCAGCAGTTCGGAGGCAATCAGCTCCTACGAGCAGTACTTC.

The V call is TRBV6-5, the J call TRBJ2-1; D gene uncertain. Germline CDR1 MNHEY, CDR2 SVGAGI. With 0 bases removed from V and 6 bases from J, the gap between germline ends came to 12 bases. CDR3 length: 15 amino acids. This chain's CDR3 is CASSYSRVSRNEQFF. The CDR3 DNA is TGTGCCAGCAGTTACTCGAGAGTTTCCCGCAATGAGCAGTTCTTC.

This chain uses TRBV18 with TRBJ2-5, with TRBD1 identical over 10 bases. The J call may be faulty, since TRBJ2-7 better matches the DNA end. This CDR3 contains 14 residues. Germline CDR1 KGHSH, CDR2 LQKENI. CDR3: CASSPVTGGFEQYF. CDR3 sequence (DNA): TGTGCCAGCTCACCAGTGACAGGGGGCTTCGAGCAGTACTTC.

The chain links TRBV27 to TRBJ2-6, with D hard to call. The ends were cut back, 0 bases at V and 2 bases at J, with 11 bases in the middle. CDR3 size: 17 residues. CDR1 MNHEY and CDR2 SMNVEV come from the germline V gene (reference sequence). CDR3 sequence: CASSLSPRHAGANVLTF. DNA of the CDR3: TGTGCCAGCAGTTTATCGCCCCGACATGCTGGGGCCAACGTCCTGACTTTC.

The rearrangement links TRBV19 to TRBJ2-3, with D possibly TRBD2 on 6 matching bases. Trimming removed 8 bases at V and 5 bases at J, with 20 bases between. Germline V lookup: CDR1 LNHDA, CDR2 SQIVND (reference sequence). The CDR3 consists of 15 residues. Here the CDR3 DNA reads TGTGCCAGTGCCCCCATAGGAGGGAAGGAAGATACGCAGTATTTT. Encoded protein: CASAPIGGKEDTQYF.

This clone was seen only a few times. The chain uses TRBV6-4 and TRBJ2-1; 7 positions match TRBD2. V was pared by 5 bases and J by 5 bases, with 9 bases of the junction left unmatched. CDR1 is MRHNA and CDR2 is SNTAGT in the germline V gene. The CDR3 covers 15 residues. CDR3 nucleotide sequence: TGTGCCAGCAGTCCTAGCGGAGTGTATGACAATGAGCAGTTCTTC. As protein: CASSPSGVYDNEQFF.

V gene TRBV7-9 combines with J gene TRBJ2-3, with 10 bases fitting TRBD2. The V gene's germline CDR1 is SEHNR and CDR2 FQNEAQ (reference sequence). V lost 2 bases, J lost 3 bases, and 14 bases stayed unmatched. This CDR3 spans 19 amino acids. For the CDR3, the DNA is TGTGCCAGCAGCTTAACTAGCGGGAAATTCCGCAGGCAAACAGATACGCAGTATTTT. Translated, it gives CASSLTSGKFRRQTDTQYF.

Comments on this clone: Germline and junction disagree at one end, which may indicate a read error. This chain joins TRBV7-6 and TRBJ2-5; 14 nucleotides align to TRBD2. Per the germline V gene, CDR1 is SGHVS and CDR2 is FNYEAQ. The CDR3 is 17 residues long. CDR3 amino acids: CASSVIGTSGGQQTQYF. The DNA for the CDR3 is TGTGCCAGCAGCGTAATCGGGACTAGCGGGGGCCAACAGACCCAGTACTTC.

The rearrangement links TRBV30 to TRBJ1-2, with D possibly being TRBD1 (5 bases). The CDR3 runs to 13 residues. Trimming left V 7 bases short and J 4 bases short, with 16 bases between. The germline CDR1 and CDR2 sequences are GTSNPN and SVGIG (reference sequence). CDR3 DNA: TGTGCCTTCGAACCGGGGGTATCCTATGGCTACACCTTC. Its translation: CAFEPGVSYGYTF. The whole variable domain, remainder taken from reference TRBV30 and TRBJ1-2, is SQTIHQWPATLVQPVGSPLSLECTVEGTSNPNLYWYRQAAGRGLQLLFYSVGIGQISSEVPQNLSASRPQDRQFILSSKKLLLSDSGFYLCAFEPGVSYGYTFGSGTRLTVV.

The chain joins TRBV7-9 to TRBJ1-1, with TRBD1 as a possible D gene (5 bases). CDR1 and CDR2 (germline): SEHNR, FQNEAQ (reference sequence). Trimming took 5 bases from V and 1 from J, leaving 11 bases between them. This CDR3 is built from 14 residues. CDR3 in amino acids: CASSPLTANTEAFF. DNA for the CDR3: TGTGCCAGCAGCCCCCTGACAGCGAACACTGAAGCTTTCTTT. The variable domain in full, with the rest retrieved from reference TRBV7-9 and TRBJ1-1, is DTGVSQNPRHKITKRGQNVTFRCDPISEHNRLYWYRQTLGQGPEFLTYFQNEAQLEKSRLLSDRFSAERPKGSFSTLEIQRTEQGDSAMYLCASSPLTANTEAFFGQGTRLTVV.

The chain links TRBV2 to TRBJ2-3, with 8 nucleotides matching TRBD1. V was pared by 8 bases and J by 7 bases, with 20 bases of the junction left unmatched. Germline CDR1 reads SNHLY; CDR2 reads FYNNEI. CDR3 length equals 17 residues. The CDR3 protein is CASRPPDRAVGWNTQYF. For the CDR3, the DNA is TGTGCCAGCCGGCCCCCGGACAGGGCGGTAGGCTGGAATACGCAGTATTTT.

CDR3 sequence (DNA): TGTGCCAGCAGCGATCACACAAGACACCCCGGGGAGCTGTTTTTT. As protein: CASSDHTRHPGELFF. The chain couples TRBV9 to TRBJ2-2, with no clear D. The CDR3 covers 15 residues. Germline loops: CDR1 SGDLS, CDR2 YYNGEE. V lost 3 bases to trimming and J lost 6 bases, with 15 bases between them.

This chain uses TRBV6-5 with TRBJ2-7; 7 bases are shared with TRBD1. Germline V gene lookup returns CDR1 MNHEY and CDR2 SVGAGI. CDR3 length: 15 amino acids. The V and J ends lost 6 bases and 4 bases, in that order; junction bases with no gene match: 12. The CDR3 DNA is TGTGCCAGCAGCCCACGACAGGGAACAGGGTACGAGCAGTACTTC. This gives the protein CASSPRQGTGYEQYF.

This clone occurred a few times. The chain employs TRBV14 and TRBJ1-4; 8 bases align to TRBD1. CDR1 is SGHDN and CDR2 is FVKESK in the germline V gene. The CDR3 totals 17 residues. The V and J ends lost 2 bases and 7 bases, in that order; junction bases with no gene match: 12. The CDR3 sequence is CASSQSGQGGFGEKLFF. CDR3 nucleotides: TGTGCCAGCAGCCAAAGTGGACAGGGAGGGTTTGGTGAAAAACTGTTTTTT. Full variable domain (rest looked up from reference TRBV14 and TRBJ1-4): EAGVTQFPSHSVIEKGQTVTLRCDPISGHDNLYWYRRVMGKEIKFLLHFVKESKQDESGMPNNRFLAERTGGTYSTLKVQPAELEDSGVYFCASSQSGQGGFGEKLFFGSGTQLSVL.

This sequence joins TRBV5-4 and TRBJ2-6, with 8 bases that match TRBD1. Trimming removed 1 base from V and 3 bases from J; junction bases left unmatched: 3. This CDR3 has 16 residues. Germline V CDR1 and CDR2: SGHNT, YYREEE (reference sequence). The CDR3 here is CASSLSRGLGANVLTF. In nucleotides, the CDR3 is TGTGCCAGCAGCTTGTCCAGGGGGCTTGGGGCCAACGTCCTGACTTTC.

The chain combines TRBV19 with TRBJ2-2; D is possibly TRBD2 (5 bases). The length of the CDR3 is 13 residues. With 11 bases removed from V and 4 bases from J, the gap between germline ends came to 14 bases. CDR1 and CDR2 from the germline V gene are LNHDA and SQIVND (reference sequence). Written as DNA, the CDR3 is TGTGCCGGGAGACGGCCAGGCACCGGGGAGCTGTTTTTT. Protein product: CAGRRPGTGELFF.

This clone is medium-sized in the sample. The genes are TRBV28 and TRBJ1-3; 9 nucleotides align to TRBD1. After removal of 7 bases from V and 0 bases from J, the junction contained 10 bases not matched to a gene. Germline V gene lookup returns CDR1 MDHEN and CDR2 SYDVKM. This CDR3 has 17 amino acids. The CDR3: CASKTGGTTGSGNTIYF. DNA of the CDR3: TGTGCCAGCAAAACAGGGGGCACTACCGGCTCTGGAAACACCATATATTTT.

The CDR3 DNA sequence: TGTGCCAGCTCAGGGCGCACCACAGATACGCAGTATTTT. Encoded protein: CASSGRTTDTQYF. The chain joins TRBV18 to TRBJ2-3; unclear D gene. The ends were cut back, 5 bases at V and 2 bases at J, with 8 bases in the middle. The length of the CDR3 is 13 residues. Germline assignment: CDR1 KGHSH and CDR2 LQKENI.

This sequence joins TRBV19 and TRBJ1-2, with a possible D match to TRBD1 (6 bases). Trimming took off 6 bases at V and 0 bases at J, with 11 bases between the two ends. Germline V lookup: CDR1 LNHDA, CDR2 SQIVND (reference sequence). CDR3 length: 14 residues. The CDR3 coding sequence is TGTGCCAGTAGGACCGGGACATCTAACTATGGCTACACCTTC. Protein sequence: CASRTGTSNYGYTF.

This chain uses TRBV7-9 with TRBJ1-6; 7 bases agree with TRBD1. This CDR3 has 17 amino acids. CDR1 and CDR2 from the germline V gene are SEHNR and FQNEAQ (reference sequence). With V trimmed by 3 bases and J by 4 bases, 9 bases remained unmatched. CDR3 bases: TGTGCCAGCAGCTTGGGACAGCGGTCGGGTTATAATTCACCCCTCCACTTT. It encodes CASSLGQRSGYNSPLHF.